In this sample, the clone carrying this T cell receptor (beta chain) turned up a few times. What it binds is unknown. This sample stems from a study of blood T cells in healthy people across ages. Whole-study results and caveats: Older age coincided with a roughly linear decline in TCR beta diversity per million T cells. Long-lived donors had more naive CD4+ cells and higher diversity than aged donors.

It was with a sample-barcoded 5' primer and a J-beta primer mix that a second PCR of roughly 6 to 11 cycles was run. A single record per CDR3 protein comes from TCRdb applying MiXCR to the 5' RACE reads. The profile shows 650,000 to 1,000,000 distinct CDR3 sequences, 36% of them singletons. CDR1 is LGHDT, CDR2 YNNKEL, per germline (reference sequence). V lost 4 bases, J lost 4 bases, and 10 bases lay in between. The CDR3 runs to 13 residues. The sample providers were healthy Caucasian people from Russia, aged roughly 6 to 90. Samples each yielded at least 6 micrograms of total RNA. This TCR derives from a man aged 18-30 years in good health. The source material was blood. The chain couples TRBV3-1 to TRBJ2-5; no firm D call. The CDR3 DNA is TGTGCCAGCAGCCGACAAGTCCGAGAGACCCAGTACTTC. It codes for CASSRQVRETQYF.